These T cell receptor beta chains were read from a single sample in a study of T-cell reconstitution after alpha-beta-depleted transplantation in children. MiXCR, run by TCRdb on the PCR reads, gives a single entry per CDR3 protein. The repertoire holds some 600,000 distinct CDR3 sequences, with roughly 13% as singletons. The sample here was PBMCs, mostly from graft donor cells, taken 360 days after TCRalphabeta/CD19-depleted stem cell transplant. These receptors were collected from a male patient aged 5 to 17 who had a stem cell transplant for acute myeloid leukemia, so the T cells may come from the graft donor. Each CDR3 is given with its conserved first and last residue. The order of the fields is D gene, J gene, V gene, clone size, CDR3 protein, CDR3 DNA. D genes are given only for firm matches. Only part of the rows carry a size: once, few, many, or a class if the clone is expanded.

. | TRBJ2-3 | TRBV24-1 | . | CATSEAGHATDTQYF | TGTGCCACCAGTGAAGCGGGACACGCCACAGATACGCAGTATTTT
TRBD1 | TRBJ2-2 | TRBV12-5 | few | CASGPDRGTFLTGELFF | TGTGCTAGTGGTCCCGACAGGGGGACCTTTCTCACCGGGGAGCTGTTTTTT
TRBD2 | TRBJ2-1 | TRBV7-2 | few | CASSFRLAGVTEQFF | TGTGCCAGCAGCTTTCGACTAGCGGGAGTTACTGAGCAGTTCTTC
. | TRBJ2-7 | TRBV20-1 | few | CSAPQTTGRAYEQYF | TGCAGTGCTCCCCAAACGACAGGGAGGGCCTACGAGCAGTACTTC
TRBD1 | TRBJ2-1 | TRBV5-1 | . | CASGRQGAFANEQFF | TGCGCCAGCGGAAGACAGGGGGCTTTTGCGAATGAGCAGTTCTTC
. | TRBJ2-1 | TRBV27 | once | CASSLRGDLPDGEQFF | TGTGCCAGCAGCCTAAGGGGGGACCTCCCGGACGGTGAGCAGTTCTTC
. | TRBJ2-7 | TRBV29-1 | . | CSVESLSSYEQYF | TGCAGCGTTGAGAGCCTAAGCTCCTACGAGCAGTACTTC
TRBD1 | TRBJ2-2 | TRBV5-1 | . | CASSKQGAFATGELFF | TGCGCCAGCAGCAAACAGGGGGCGTTCGCCACCGGGGAGCTGTTTTTT
. | TRBJ2-2 | TRBV24-1 | many | CATSDLTGTYTGELFF | TGTGCCACCAGTGATTTGACAGGAACCTACACCGGGGAGCTGTTTTTT
TRBD1 | TRBJ1-1 | TRBV28 | . | CASSPRGRGEAFF | TGTGCCAGCAGTCCCAGGGGGCGCGGTGAAGCTTTCTTT
. | TRBJ2-3 | TRBV7-9 | few | CASSLDRTPDTQYF | TGTGCCAGCAGCTTAGATCGTACGCCAGATACGCAGTATTTT
. | TRBJ2-3 | TRBV24-1 | . | CATSPLRDPITQYF | TGTGCCACCAGTCCCCTCCGGGACCCTATTACGCAGTATTTT
TRBD1 | TRBJ2-1 | TRBV4-3 | . | CASSQEGQGAYNEQFF | TGCGCCAGCAGCCAAGAAGGACAGGGGGCCTACAATGAGCAGTTCTTC
. | TRBJ2-7 | TRBV25-1 | few | CASILGVYEQYF | TGTGCCAGCATTCTGGGGGTCTACGAGCAGTACTTC
. | TRBJ2-7 | TRBV7-8 | . | CASSRESRDYEQYF | TGTGCCAGCAGTCGGGAATCCAGGGACTACGAGCAGTACTTC
. | TRBJ1-2 | TRBV7-9 | few | CASSPSVGPFYGYTF | TGTGCCAGCAGCCCAAGCGTAGGCCCTTTCTATGGCTACACCTTC
. | TRBJ2-1 | TRBV2 | . | CASTHRSGGGGEQFF | TGTGCCAGCACCCACAGGTCAGGGGGCGGGGGTGAGCAGTTCTTC
. | TRBJ2-7 | TRBV14 | . | CASSQVGGKQYF | TGTGCCAGCAGCCAAGTGGGAGGAAAGCAGTACTTC
. | TRBJ2-7 | TRBV20-1 | many | CSASLDYYEQYF | TGCAGTGCTAGCCTGGACTACTACGAGCAGTACTTC
TRBD2 | TRBJ2-1 | TRBV7-9 | many | CASSFGTSAFNEQFF | TGTGCCAGCAGCTTCGGGACTAGCGCGTTCAATGAGCAGTTCTTC
TRBD2 | TRBJ2-1 | TRBV5-1 | . | CASERTSGTYNEQFF | TGCGCCAGTGAAAGGACTAGCGGGACCTACAATGAGCAGTTCTTC
TRBD2 | TRBJ2-3 | TRBV5-1 | many | CASSLGRLAGESTDTQYF | TGCGCCAGCAGCTTGGGGCGACTAGCGGGAGAGAGCACAGATACGCAGTATTTT
. | TRBJ1-1 | TRBV12-3/TRBV12-4 | . | CASSLASKPTEAFF | TGTGCCAGCAGTTTGGCCAGTAAACCCACTGAAGCTTTCTTT
. | TRBJ2-4 | TRBV9 | few | CASSALDGANIQYF | TGTGCCAGCAGCGCCCTCGACGGAGCAAACATTCAGTACTTC
. | TRBJ2-2 | TRBV6-1 | many | CASNGDLTTGELFF | TGTGCCAGCAACGGGGACCTAACCACCGGGGAGCTGTTTTTT
. | TRBJ1-1 | TRBV6-5 | many | CASSYATVTEAFF | TGTGCCAGCAGTTACGCGACAGTCACTGAAGCTTTCTTT
. | TRBJ2-7 | TRBV12-3/TRBV12-4 | many | CASTPWGAGEQYF | TGTGCCAGCACCCCGTGGGGGGCTGGCGAGCAGTACTTC
. | TRBJ2-7 | TRBV5-1 | many | CASSVGYEQYF | TGTGCCAGCAGCGTAGGCTACGAGCAGTACTTC
TRBD1 | TRBJ1-4 | TRBV30 | few | CAWSSTGGNEKLFF | TGTGCCTGGAGCTCGACAGGGGGCAATGAAAAACTGTTTTTT
. | TRBJ2-5 | TRBV3-1 | few | CASSQSTGAQYF | TGTGCCAGCAGCCAATCCACTGGGGCCCAGTACTTC
TRBD2 | TRBJ2-3 | TRBV5-1 | many | CASSLVLRLAGGSTDTQYF | TGCGCCAGCAGCTTGGTACTAAGGCTAGCGGGAGGATCCACAGATACGCAGTATTTT
. | TRBJ2-1 | TRBV7-9 | many | CASSLAPINEQFF | TGTGCCAGCAGCTTAGCGCCGATCAATGAGCAGTTCTTC
. | TRBJ1-6 | TRBV20-1 | many | CSAEQGLGSPLHF | TGCAGTGCAGAACAGGGCCTCGGTTCACCCCTCCACTTT
. | TRBJ1-5 | TRBV29-1 | few | CSVVGGRDQPQHF | TGCAGCGTTGTCGGGGGCAGAGATCAGCCCCAGCATTTT
TRBD2 | TRBJ2-7 | TRBV28 | . | CASSLSGMDVEQYF | TGTGCCAGCAGTTTGAGCGGGATGGATGTCGAGCAGTACTTC
. | TRBJ2-7 | TRBV27 | many | CASSLGQRDF | TGTGCCAGCAGTCTGGGACAGCGGGACTTC
. | TRBJ2-5 | TRBV20-1 | few | CSARGQGLVGSQETQYF | TGCAGTGCTAGGGGCCAGGGGCTAGTAGGCAGCCAAGAGACCCAGTACTTC
. | TRBJ2-5 | TRBV29-1 | many | CSAPRGGETQYF | TGCAGCGCCCCACGTGGGGGGGAGACCCAGTACTTC
. | TRBJ2-1 | TRBV30 | once | CAWSSGSSYNEQFF | TGTGCCTGGAGTTCGGGGAGCTCCTACAATGAGCAGTTCTTC
TRBD2 | TRBJ2-1 | TRBV6-2/TRBV6-3 | . | CASSRAGGAPLEQFF | TGTGCCAGCAGTCGCGCGGGAGGGGCGCCCCTTGAGCAGTTCTTC
TRBD1 | TRBJ2-7 | TRBV2 | many | CASKLDRPALYEQYF | TGTGCCAGCAAGCTGGACAGGCCCGCCCTCTACGAGCAGTACTTC
TRBD2 | TRBJ2-1 | TRBV27 | many | CASSPRTSGRPDEQFF | TGTGCCAGCAGTCCACGGACTAGCGGGAGGCCGGATGAGCAGTTCTTC
. | TRBJ2-1 | TRBV29-1 | many | CSVRSGYNEQFF | TGCAGCGTTCGTAGCGGTTACAATGAGCAGTTCTTC
TRBD2 | TRBJ2-5 | TRBV7-7 | many | CASSLRREGRETQYF | TGTGCTAGCAGCTTACGGCGGGAGGGACGAGAGACCCAGTACTTC
TRBD2 | TRBJ2-3 | TRBV9 | . | CASSPNPSGFTDTQYF | TGTGCCAGCAGCCCGAACCCTAGCGGGTTCACAGATACGCAGTATTTT
. | TRBJ2-5 | TRBV20-1 | many | CSARTLKETQYF | TGCAGTGCTAGAACACTAAAGGAGACCCAGTACTTC
TRBD2 | TRBJ2-5 | TRBV30 | . | CAWGKTSGVKETQYF | TGTGCCTGGGGGAAGACTAGCGGGGTTAAAGAGACCCAGTACTTC